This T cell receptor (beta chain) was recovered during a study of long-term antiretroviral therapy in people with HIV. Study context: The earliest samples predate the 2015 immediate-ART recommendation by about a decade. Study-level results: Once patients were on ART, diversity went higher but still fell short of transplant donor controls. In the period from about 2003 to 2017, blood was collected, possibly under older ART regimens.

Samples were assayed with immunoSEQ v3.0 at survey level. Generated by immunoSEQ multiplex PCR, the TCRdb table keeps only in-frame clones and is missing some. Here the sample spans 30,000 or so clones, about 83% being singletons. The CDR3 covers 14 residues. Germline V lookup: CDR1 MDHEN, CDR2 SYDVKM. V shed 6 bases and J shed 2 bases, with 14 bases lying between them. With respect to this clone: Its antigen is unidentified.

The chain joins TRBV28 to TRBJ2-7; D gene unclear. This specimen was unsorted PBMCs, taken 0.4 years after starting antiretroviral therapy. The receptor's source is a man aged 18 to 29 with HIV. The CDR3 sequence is CASRLDGPAYEQYF. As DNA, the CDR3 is TGTGCCAGCAGACTGGACGGACCAGCCTACGAGCAGTACTTC.